Listed below are T cell receptor beta chains from one sample, sequenced in a study of cytomegalovirus exposure and HLA in healthy donors. TCRdb keeps only in-frame clones here, not all; method: immunoSEQ multiplex PCR. Here the sample spans about 94,000 clones, roughly 77% being singletons. What was sequenced was PBMCs. The receptors originated from a human donor in good health. The CDR3 runs from the conserved cysteine through the conserved F or W. The D gene is left open where the match is weak.

CDR3nt | CDR3aa | j_gene | v_gene | len | d_gene
TGTGCCAGCTCCCATCCGGGGGACCTCACAGATACGCAGTATTTT | CASSHPGDLTDTQYF | TRBJ2-3 | TRBV18 | 15 | .
TGCGCCAGCCGCTTTTCGGCGGGCAAAAGCTCCTACAATGAGCAGTTCTTC | CASRFSAGKSSYNEQFF | TRBJ2-1 | TRBV5-1 | 17 | .
TGTGCCAGCAGCCCAGGTCCCTATGGCTACACCTTC | CASSPGPYGYTF | TRBJ1-2 | TRBV7-9 | 12 | .
TGTGCCAGCAGCCGGGACAGGGGACAAGGTTCACCCCTCCACTTT | CASSRDRGQGSPLHF | TRBJ1-6 | TRBV7-2 | 15 | TRBD1
TGTGCCAGCAGCTTAGGGCAGGGTCCCCTAGGCTACACCTTC | CASSLGQGPLGYTF | TRBJ1-2 | TRBV7-2 | 14 | .
TGTGCCAGAAGCTTTCCCCCCAGGGGGTTAGGGAGTCAGCCCCAGCATTTT | CARSFPPRGLGSQPQHF | TRBJ1-5 | TRBV5-3 | 17 | TRBD1
TGTGCCAGCAGCTTTTCTAGCGGGGGCCTGCAAGAGACCCAGTACTTC | CASSFSSGGLQETQYF | TRBJ2-5 | TRBV7-2 | 16 | TRBD2
TGTGCCAGCAGCACCAGACTAGCGGTTCAAGAGACCCAGTACTTC | CASSTRLAVQETQYF | TRBJ2-5 | TRBV7-7 | 15 | TRBD2
TGTGCCAGCAGTTTGGGCCCCCTAAGGGAGACCCAGTACTTC | CASSLGPLRETQYF | TRBJ2-5 | TRBV27 | 14 | .
TGCAGCGTTGTAGTACGCCGTGAGGAGCAGTACTTC | CSVVVRREEQYF | TRBJ2-7 | TRBV29-1 | 12 | .
TGTGCCAGCAGCCCCGGGCCAGCCGGGATGGATACGCAGTATTTT | CASSPGPAGMDTQYF | TRBJ2-3 | TRBV4-2 | 15 | .
TGTGCCAGCAGTCCCCAAGGAGTCAATCAGCCCCAGCATTTT | CASSPQGVNQPQHF | TRBJ1-5 | TRBV6-6 | 14 | .
TGTGCCAGCAGCCCCCTAGGCGGGGGGGCGGGTGAGACCCAGTACTTC | CASSPLGGGAGETQYF | TRBJ2-5 | TRBV7-2 | 16 | TRBD2
TGTGCCAGCAGCCCAGGACTAGCGGGGGGCTTCGAGACCCAGTACTTC | CASSPGLAGGFETQYF | TRBJ2-5 | TRBV11-2 | 16 | TRBD2
TGTGCCAGCAGCCTGGGAGCGGGAGGGAATGCCTACGAGCAGTACTTC | CASSLGAGGNAYEQYF | TRBJ2-7 | TRBV7-6 | 16 | TRBD2
TGTGCCAGCAGCTCTAGCGTAGGGCGTTACAATGAGCAGTTCTTC | CASSSSVGRYNEQFF | TRBJ2-1 | TRBV14 | 15 | .
TGTGCCAGCAGCCCCCGAGGAGGGAACACTGAAGCTTTCTTT | CASSPRGGNTEAFF | TRBJ1-1 | TRBV7-6 | 14 | .